The clone carrying this T cell receptor beta chain was observed many times. Its antigen is unidentified. Time point specified: technical triplicate 1. The data are from a study of neurological immune-mediated disorders. Study conclusions and caveats: None of the CDR3 amino acid sequences of expanded clones recurred across subjects, suggesting private repertoires in all groups. HTLV-1-associated myelopathy led in TCR clonal expansion, while multiple sclerosis ranked lowest, below healthy controls.

cDNA was made by 5'RACE with 10-nucleotide random UMIs. Over 170 million TCR-beta sequences (from 15-18 subjects) were yielded by each sequencing run. A single record per CDR3 protein comes from TCRdb applying MiXCR to the 5' RACE reads. Among about 38,000 distinct CDR3 sequences listed, 8.5% to 14% were seen once. The source material was PBMCs. The sequence derives from a man between 60 and 70 years old with HTLV-1-associated myelopathy (HAM/TSP).

The CDR3 DNA is TGTGCCAGCAGCCCCCTGAGAGAGCAGTACTTC. Its protein product is CASSPLREQYF. The chain combines TRBV2 with TRBJ2-7; D call uncertain. Germline-derived CDR1 and CDR2 are SNHLY and FYNNEI. The CDR3 has 11 amino acids. Between the trimmed V and J ends, which lost 6 bases and 7 bases, there was a span of 10 bases. Full variable domain (missing parts from reference TRBV2 and TRBJ2-7): EPEVTQTPSHQVTQMGQEVILRCVPISNHLYFYWYRQILGQKVEFLVSFYNNEISEKSEIFDDQFSVERPDGSNFTLKIRSTKLEDSAMYFCASSPLREQYFGPGTRLTVT.